The 19 T cell receptor beta chains given below trace back to one sample, sequenced in a study of metastatic and nonmetastatic thyroid tumors. None of the patients had undergone any treatment ahead of thyroid surgery. TCRdb re-called the PCR reads through MiXCR. The sample has 30,000 to 35,000 clones, about a fifth seen once; the top ten hold less than 4%. Sequenced material: tumor tissue. Receptor source: a male donor with papillary thyroid cancer or a benign thyroid nodule (not recorded which). Some clones in this sample may be carry-over from other donors' samples.

This clone was counted only a few times. V gene TRBV10-2 combines with J gene TRBJ2-1; D tentatively reads TRBD1 or TRBD2 (6 bases each). Germline assignment: CDR1 WSHSY and CDR2 SAAADI. The V end lost 1 base, the J end lost 11 bases, and 15 bases lay between the germline ends. The CDR3 is 14 amino acids. The CDR3 region has the DNA TGCGCCAGCAGTGAGTACCTGACGGGGGCCCAGCAGTTCTTC. Translation: CASSEYLTGAQQFF.

This chain uses TRBV6-1 with TRBJ1-2; TRBD1 might be the D (6 bases). V was cut by 6 bases and J by 4 bases, with 12 bases left in between. Germline V lookup: CDR1 MNHNS, CDR2 SASEGT. This CDR3 contains 13 residues. The CDR3 coding sequence is TGTGCCAGCAGCTCTACAGGGTCCTATGGCTACACCTTC. Its protein is CASSSTGSYGYTF.

In its sample, this clone was seen a few times. V and J are TRBV6-1 and TRBJ1-1; D is unresolved. CDR3 size: 16 residues. Germline assignment: CDR1 MNHNS and CDR2 SASEGT. Deletions cut 5 bases from V and 2 bases from J, with 18 bases between. The CDR3 region has the DNA TGTGCCAGCAGTTCCCTGACGGTGTCTTCTAACACTGAAGCTTTCTTT. It codes for CASSSLTVSSNTEAFF.

DNA of the CDR3: TGCGCCAGCAGCGAGGGTTCGGGTGGAAACACCATATATTTT. Protein: CASSEGSGGNTIYF. The J gene is TRBJ1-3, the V gene TRBV5-1; D unclear. The CDR3 sequence is 14 residues long. From germline, CDR1 is SGHRS and CDR2 YFSETQ. V was pared by 4 bases and J by 3 bases, with 11 bases between. The entire variable domain, with the rest obtained from reference TRBV5-1 and TRBJ1-3, is as follows: KAGVTQTPRYLIKTRGQQVTLSCSPISGHRSVSWYQQTPGQGLQFLFEYFSETQRNKGNFPGRFSGRQFSNSRSEMNVSTLELGDSALYLCASSEGSGGNTIYFGEGSWLTVV.

This clone was found a few times. The final CDR3 position lacks the conserved phenylalanine or tryptophan, pointing to a likely read error. The chain joins TRBV6-2 or TRBV6-3 to TRBJ2-5, with 12 bases identical to TRBD2. The CDR3 has 15 amino acids. Looked up from germline, CDR1 is MNHEY and CDR2 is SVGEGT. V shed 6 bases, J shed 4 bases, and the junction held 6 bases outside the gene matches. The CDR3 sequence: CASSDRLAGVETQYL. The CDR3 DNA sequence: TGTGCCAGCAGCGACAGACTAGCGGGAGTAGAGACCCAGTACCTC.

Many counts were recorded for this clone. The chain combines TRBV5-6 with TRBJ1-4, with TRBD1 as a possible D gene (6 bases). The CDR3 loop spans 14 amino acids. In germline, CDR1 is SGHDT, CDR2 YYEEEE. V was shortened by 4 bases and J by 0 bases, with 7 bases between the two germline ends. CDR3 residues: CASSRTATNEKLFF. DNA for the CDR3: TGTGCCAGCAGCCGGACAGCAACTAATGAAAAACTGTTTTTT.

This clone is medium-sized (0.01 to 0.1%) by share. The chain couples TRBV19 to TRBJ2-5; D call uncertain. This CDR3 is 15 amino acids long. Germline V gene data show CDR1 as LNHDA and CDR2 as SQIVND (reference sequence). V lost 5 bases and J 0 bases, leaving 13 bases between the germline ends. The CDR3 sequence is CASSLGKGYQETQYF. CDR3 sequence (DNA): TGTGCCAGTAGTTTAGGGAAGGGATACCAAGAGACCCAGTACTTC.

For this clone: This sequence may be a read error, since a much larger clone differs from it by one base. The rearrangement uses TRBV4-1 and TRBJ2-5; 11 bases agree with TRBD2. V lost 0 bases, J lost 7 bases, and 7 bases stayed unmatched. Germline V gene sequence: CDR1 MGHRA, CDR2 YSYEKL. CDR3 length: 16 residues. The CDR3 bases are TGCGCCAGCAGCCAAGAGACTAGGCTAGCGGGAGGGACCCAGTACTTC. This codes for CASSQETRLAGGTQYF.

This clone has at least ten counts. The J gene is TRBJ2-7, the V gene TRBV20-1; tentative D call: TRBD2 (6 bases). Per germline, CDR1 DFQATT and CDR2 SNEGSKA (reference sequence). V lost 3 bases and J lost 0, with 15 bases in between. There are 15 residues in the CDR3. CDR3 nucleotides: TGCAGTGCTAGGGCGCCGCGGGAAAACTCCTACGAGCAGTACTTC. This encodes CSARAPRENSYEQYF.

This clone was observed a few times. The CDR3 bases are TGCAGTGCTTCCCCCCTAAGCTCCTACGAGCAGTACTTC. Translation: CSASPLSSYEQYF. This sequence joins TRBV20-1 and TRBJ2-7; D is unclear. CDR1 DFQATT and CDR2 SNEGSKA come from the germline V gene (reference sequence). Deletions cut 5 bases from V and 0 bases from J, with 11 bases between. The CDR3 sequence is 13 residues long.

This clone turned up a few times. A junction boundary mismatches the germline segment, possibly from a read error. The V call is TRBV28, the J call TRBJ2-2; D assignment may be TRBD1 or TRBD2 (5 bases each). The CDR3 runs to 12 residues. Germline CDR1 and CDR2: MDHEN and SYDVKM. CDR3 nucleotide sequence: TGTGCCAGCAGTTTTGGGGCCGGGGAGCTGTTCTTT. It is translated as CASSFGAGELFF.

The chain uses TRBV11-3 and TRBJ1-1, with TRBD1 matching 7 bases. In germline, CDR1 is SGHNT, CDR2 YENEEA. The CDR3 extends over 14 amino acids. V gave up 5 bases and J gave up 4 bases; unmatched junction bases: 7. DNA for the CDR3: TGTGCCAGCAGCGGAGGGGGCCGTGGCACTGAAGCTTTCTTT. This codes for CASSGGGRGTEAFF.

Relative to its sample, this clone is medium-sized. J is TRBJ2-1 and V is TRBV27, with TRBD1 matching 7 bases. V shed 2 bases and J 9 bases; nucleotides not matched to a gene: 13. This CDR3 region has 16 residues. Germline V CDR1 and CDR2: MNHEY, SMNVEV (reference sequence). The CDR3 here is CASSLKGALHVSEQFF. The CDR3 DNA reads as TGTGCCAGCAGTTTAAAGGGGGCTTTACACGTGAGTGAGCAGTTCTTC.

This clone was seen repeatedly, ten times or more. This chain's CDR3 is CASSQEGVRGLGEQYF. The CDR3 DNA follows: TGTGCCAGCAGCCAAGAAGGAGTCAGGGGGCTGGGGGAGCAGTACTTC. The V gene is TRBV3-1, the J gene TRBJ2-7; 8 bases map to TRBD1. With V trimmed by 0 bases and J by 7 bases, 11 bases remained unmatched. This CDR3 comprises 16 residues. Germline values: CDR1 LGHDT, CDR2 YNNKEL (reference sequence).

This clone is classed as medium-sized. The gene calls are TRBV19 and TRBJ2-7; TRBD1 matches at 7 bases. CDR1 is LNHDA, CDR2 SQIVND, per germline (reference sequence). This CDR3 contains 13 residues. Germline trimming cut 5 bases from V and 2 bases from J; bases unmatched to any gene: 3. CDR3 amino acids: CASSRQGTYEQYF. DNA for the CDR3: TGTGCCAGTAGTCGACAGGGAACCTACGAGCAGTACTTC. Looking up the rest from reference TRBV19 and TRBJ2-7 gives the full variable domain: DGGITQSPKYLFRKEGQNVTLSCEQNLNHDAMYWYRQDPGQGLRLIYYSQIVNDFQKGDIAEGYSVSREKKESFPLTVTSAQKNPTAFYLCASSRQGTYEQYFGPGTRLTVT.

V gene TRBV20-1 combines with J gene TRBJ1-1; unclear D gene. Per the germline V gene, CDR1 is DFQATT and CDR2 is SNEGSKA (reference sequence). The CDR3 consists of 12 residues. V was pared by 0 bases and J by 7 bases, with 9 bases between. CDR3 sequence reads: CSARDQTVEAFF. In DNA form, the CDR3 reads TGCAGTGCTAGAGATCAAACAGTTGAAGCTTTCTTT.

By its share, this clone is medium-sized. This chain connects TRBV11-2 to TRBJ2-6; D is unclear. The V end was cut by 5 bases, the J end by 0 bases, with 5 bases between. This CDR3 contains 14 residues. Germline V gene lookup returns CDR1 SGHAT and CDR2 FQNNGV. The CDR3 coding sequence is TGTGCCAGCAGCCCATACTCTGGGGCCAACGTCCTGACTTTC. Translation: CASSPYSGANVLTF.

This clone appeared many times. This sequence joins TRBV24-1 and TRBJ2-1; 9 bases line up with TRBD2. The CDR3 contains 13 residues. CDR1 and CDR2 from the germline V gene are KGHDR and SFDVKD. The V gene end was trimmed by 6 bases and the J gene end by 4 bases; junction bases not matched to a gene: 0. The CDR3 DNA reads TGTGCCACCAGTCTAGCGGGGTACAATGAGCAGTTCTTC. Protein product: CATSLAGYNEQFF.

This chain joins TRBV5-6 and TRBJ2-6; D is ambiguous. The CDR3 consists of 15 residues. CDR1 is SGHDT, CDR2 YYEEEE, per germline. Trimming left V 3 bases short and J 3 bases short, with 10 bases between. CDR3 residues: CASSSPEVGANVLTF. The CDR3 DNA follows: TGTGCCAGCAGCTCGCCTGAGGTTGGGGCCAACGTCCTGACTTTC.